This T cell receptor beta chain emerged from a study of control samples from healthy donors and cancer patients. Some clones are missing from TCRdb's copy, which holds only in-frame ones; the method was immunoSEQ multiplex PCR. Of about 120,000 clones listed, 88% are singletons. The CDR3 is 17 residues long. In germline, CDR1 is MRHNA, CDR2 SNTAGT. V lost 4 bases to trimming and J lost 2 bases, with 19 bases between them. The TCR was taken from a man aged 35 to 55 in good health. This chain joins TRBV6-4 and TRBJ2-3, with D possibly being TRBD1 or TRBD2 (5 bases each). Sequences were obtained from blood. CDR3 in amino acids: CASSGGTVTGYTDTQYF. CDR3 bases: TGTGCCAGCAGTGGGGGCACGGTGACGGGGTACACAGATACGCAGTATTTT.